This TCR beta chain came from a study of blood T cells in healthy people across ages. At least ten counts were recorded for this clonotype. The length of the CDR3 is 11 residues. CDR1 is ENHRY, CDR2 SYGVKD, per germline. V gave up 10 bases and J gave up 4 bases, with 11 bases separating them. Total RNA, at least 5.5 micrograms per sample, was extracted from PBMCs. A J-beta primer mix and a sample-barcoded 5' primer were used in a second PCR of roughly 7 to 12 cycles. A template-switch adaptor containing 12 random nucleotides labeled each cDNA molecule. A single record per CDR3 protein comes from TCRdb applying MiXCR to the 5' RACE reads. The sample consists of about 1.5 million distinct CDR3 sequences, 42% of them appearing once.

V is TRBV10-3 and J is TRBJ2-7; D is possibly TRBD1 (5 bases). Sequenced: blood. The clonotype originates from a woman aged 18 to 35 in good health. DNA for the CDR3: TGTGCCACAACAGGATATTACGAGCAGTACTTC. This sequence encodes CATTGYYEQYF.